This T cell receptor beta chain appears in the sequencing data of a study of cytomegalovirus exposure and HLA in healthy donors. Study-wide results and limits: According to an earlier analysis, most TCR beta V segments yielded productive rearrangements about 87% or about 30% of the time. Associated with cytomegalovirus, according to the listing, were some 180 TCR beta chains.

The PCR ran on 60 Vbeta and 13 Jbeta primers. Sequenced by immunoSEQ multiplex PCR; TCRdb stores in-frame clones only, minus some. Here the sample spans about 180,000 clones, over 80% being singletons. After removal of 8 bases from V and 2 bases from J, the junction contained 8 bases not matched to a gene. Germline CDR1 is LNHDA and CDR2 is SQIVND (reference sequence). The CDR3 is 14 amino acids. Comments on this clone: Its antigen is not identified.

J is TRBJ1-1 and V is TRBV19, with 7 bases fitting TRBD1. The sample taken for sequencing was PBMCs. The clonotype was recovered from a man aged 35 to 55 in good health and CMV-seronegative. The CDR3 nucleotides read TGTGCCAGTGTCAAACAGGGGTATAACACTGAAGCTTTCTTT. This translates into CASVKQGYNTEAFF.